Below, one TCR beta chain is given with its context. Its antigen is undetermined. This record comes from a study of T-cell reconstitution after alpha-beta-depleted transplantation in children. Broader study findings: T-cell counts and diversity were attributed mostly to newly produced T cells one year after transplant.

Unique molecular identifiers tagged the TCRbeta library. TCRdb reanalysed the PCR reads using MiXCR and keeps one entry per CDR3 protein. The sample carries about 870,000 distinct CDR3 sequences, approximately 15% recorded once. The CDR3 has 15 amino acids. The V and J ends lost 6 bases and 3 bases respectively, with 15 bases between them. Sequences were derived from PBMCs, mostly from graft donor cells, sampled 360 days after TCRalphabeta/CD19-depleted stem cell transplant. The chain carries TRBV12-3 or TRBV12-4 and TRBJ2-1; tentative D call: TRBD2 (6 bases). This TCR came from a male patient aged 5 to 17 who had a stem cell transplant for acute lymphoblastic leukemia, so the T cells may come from the graft donor. The CDR3 region has the DNA TGTGCCAGCAGCCCGGTACTAGCCTACTACAATGAGCAGTTCTTC. Amino acid sequence: CASSPVLAYYNEQFF.